The 3 T cell receptor beta chains given below trace back to one sample, sequenced in a study of T-cell reconstitution after alpha-beta-depleted transplantation in children. The library targeted TCRbeta and was prepared with unique molecular identifiers. Each CDR3 protein is one row after TCRdb ran MiXCR on the PCR reads. The table has over 150,000 distinct CDR3 sequences, 5.5% to 7% seen once; the top ten hold roughly 4.8%. The sequences come from PBMCs, collected before TCRalphabeta/CD19-depleted stem cell transplant. The receptors shown here come from a girl under three years old with combined immunodeficiency, due to receive a stem cell transplant.

This clonotype was observed at least ten times. V is TRBV12-3 or TRBV12-4 and J is TRBJ1-1, with D uncertain. The CDR3 is made up of 12 amino acids. V dropped 1 base and J dropped 6 bases, with 6 bases sitting between them. CDR3 loop: CASSLVGSEAFF. The CDR3 DNA follows: TGTGCCAGCAGTTTAGTGGGGTCTGAAGCTTTCTTT.

The chain employs TRBV4-3 and TRBJ2-7, with D possibly matching TRBD1 (6 bases). The CDR3 loop spans 17 amino acids. V was cut by 0 bases and J by 1 base, with 16 bases left in between. Per germline, CDR1 LGHNA and CDR2 YSLEER. In DNA, the CDR3 is TGCGCCAGCAGCCAAGATTGGGGACAAGTGCCTTCCTACGAGCAGTACTTC. Translating it yields CASSQDWGQVPSYEQYF.

This clonotype has at least ten counts. The V gene is TRBV4-1, the J gene TRBJ2-7, with 7 bases fitting TRBD1. This CDR3 comprises 17 residues. Looked up from germline, CDR1 is MGHRA and CDR2 is YSYEKL. Germline trimming cut 3 bases from V and 0 bases from J; bases unmatched to any gene: 11. The chain's CDR3 is CASSQATGAVGSYEQYF. The CDR3, as DNA: TGCGCCAGCAGCCAGGCTACAGGGGCCGTGGGCTCCTACGAGCAGTACTTC.